The 13 T cell receptor beta chains below all came from one sample that was sequenced in a study of T-cell reconstitution after alpha-beta-depleted transplantation in children. The library targeted TCRbeta and was prepared with unique molecular identifiers. TCRdb re-derived calls from the PCR reads in MiXCR, one entry per CDR3 protein. The table shows about 230,000 distinct CDR3 sequences, with roughly 10% occurring only once. This specimen was PBMCs from the stem cell graft donor, taken from the stem cell graft. The receptors were gathered from a human donor who donated a stem cell graft to a child with acute lymphoblastic leukemia.

This clonotype was counted many times. V is TRBV4-2 and J is TRBJ2-3; 8 bases are shared with TRBD2. V dropped 3 bases and J dropped 3; count of bases not matched to a gene: 8. The CDR3 has 16 residues. From germline, CDR1 is LGHNA and CDR2 YNFKEQ. The CDR3 sequence: CASSQMSGGETDTQYF. DNA of the CDR3: TGTGCCAGCAGCCAGATGAGCGGGGGCGAGACAGATACGCAGTATTTT.

The chain uses TRBV6-5 and TRBJ2-7, with D possibly TRBD2 on 5 matching bases. Trimming shortened V by 6 bases and J by 6 bases, and 18 bases separated the two germline ends. The CDR3 runs 14 residues. CDR1 MNHEY and CDR2 SVGAGI come from the germline V gene. CDR3 loop: CASSAGLGMGEQYF. As DNA, the CDR3 is TGTGCCAGCAGCGCCGGACTCGGCATGGGCGAGCAGTACTTC.

J is TRBJ2-1 and V is TRBV12-3 or TRBV12-4; D call uncertain. The CDR3 is 12 residues long. Trimming removed 3 bases at V and 9 bases at J, with 9 bases between. DNA of the CDR3: TGTGCCAGCAGTTTTGGGTCAAGTGAGCAGTTCTTC. It specifies CASSFGSSEQFF.

The V and J genes are TRBV12-3 or TRBV12-4 and TRBJ1-1; weak D call: TRBD1 (5 bases). This CDR3 region has 15 residues. Trimming took 5 bases from V and 4 from J, leaving 17 bases between them. The CDR3 reads CASSPTPGGSTEAFF. The DNA for the CDR3 is TGTGCCAGCAGTCCCACCCCCGGGGGATCCACTGAAGCTTTCTTT.

Ten or more counts support this clonotype. The chain employs TRBV10-3 and TRBJ2-5, with 8 bases identical to TRBD1. This CDR3 region has 14 residues. The J segment lost 5 bases and the V segment lost 4 bases, leaving 6 bases of the junction unmatched. Germline V gene data show CDR1 as ENHRY and CDR2 as SYGVKD. In nucleotides, the CDR3 is TGTGCCATCAGTGGGACAGGGAAGGAGGAGACCCAGTACTTC. Translated, it gives CAISGTGKEETQYF.

Note on this clonotype: A junction end diverges from the germline sequence, so it may reflect a read error. The J gene is TRBJ1-5, the V gene TRBV12-3 or TRBV12-4; the D gene is possibly TRBD1 (6 bases). The CDR3 is 16 residues long. CDR3 loop: CGSSFGPQGNNQPQHF. The DNA of the CDR3 is TGTGGCAGCAGTTTCGGGCCACAGGGTAACAATCAGCCCCAGCATTTT.

This clonotype has a handful of counts. This chain uses TRBV6-2 or TRBV6-3 with TRBJ2-1, with D maybe TRBD1 (7 bases). The germline gives CDR1 MNHEY, CDR2 SVGEGT. Trimming pared 2 bases from V and 14 bases from J, leaving 28 bases between. This CDR3 comprises 17 residues. Here the CDR3 reads CASSYEEGAPAGVGKFF. CDR3 DNA: TGTGCCAGCAGTTACGAGGAGGGGGCACCCGCGGGTGTGGGGAAGTTCTTC.

This clonotype has ten or more counts. The genes are TRBV7-9 and TRBJ1-1; D not certain. Per germline, CDR1 SEHNR and CDR2 FQNEAQ (reference sequence). V lost 6 bases to trimming and J lost 1 base, with 6 bases between them. The CDR3 spans 12 residues. CDR3 sequence reads: CASRYGNTEAFF. In nucleotides, the CDR3 is TGTGCCAGCAGGTATGGGAACACTGAAGCTTTCTTT.

This clonotype has at least ten counts. V usage is TRBV5-1 and J usage is TRBJ2-1; D is tentatively TRBD1 or TRBD2 (5 bases each). CDR1 SGHRS and CDR2 YFSETQ come from the germline V gene. V gave up 3 bases and J gave up 3 bases, with 10 bases separating them. The CDR3 spans 14 residues. The CDR3 here is CASSSGTDYNEQFF. In DNA, the CDR3 is TGCGCCAGCAGCTCCGGGACGGACTACAATGAGCAGTTCTTC. The full variable domain, in which reference TRBV5-1 and TRBJ2-1 provide the parts outside the CDR3, is KAGVTQTPRYLIKTRGQQVTLSCSPISGHRSVSWYQQTPGQGLQFLFEYFSETQRNKGNFPGRFSGRQFSNSRSEMNVSTLELGDSALYLCASSSGTDYNEQFFGPGTRLTVL.

The gene calls are TRBV7-9 and TRBJ2-1, with TRBD1 matching 8 bases. The CDR3 contains 17 residues. CDR1 and CDR2 (germline): SEHNR, FQNEAQ (reference sequence). J lost 4 bases, V lost 4 bases, and 12 bases had no gene match. CDR3 residues: CASSSTATGVRYNEQFF. The CDR3 DNA sequence: TGTGCCAGCAGCTCCACGGCGACAGGGGTTAGATACAATGAGCAGTTCTTC. Supplemented by reference TRBV7-9 and TRBJ2-1, the full variable domain reads DTGVSQNPRHKITKRGQNVTFRCDPISEHNRLYWYRQTLGQGPEFLTYFQNEAQLEKSRLLSDRFSAERPKGSFSTLEIQRTEQGDSAMYLCASSSTATGVRYNEQFFGPGTRLTVL.

The chain is built from TRBV18 and TRBJ2-3, with D unresolved. The germline CDR1 and CDR2 sequences are KGHSH and LQKENI. The V gene lost 4 bases and the J gene lost 0 bases, with 8 bases spanning the gap. This CDR3 region has 14 residues. In DNA form, the CDR3 reads TGTGCCAGCTCACGTTGGACCAGCACAGATACGCAGTATTTT. Its protein product is CASSRWTSTDTQYF.

Ten or more counts support this clonotype. In DNA, the CDR3 is TGTGCCAGCAGTTACTCCGGGACAAACACTGAAGCTTTCTTT. The encoded protein is CASSYSGTNTEAFF. This sequence joins TRBV6-5 and TRBJ1-1; maybe TRBD1 (6 bases). The germline V and J ends were trimmed by 0 bases and 2 bases, with 7 bases remaining between them. The CDR3 loop spans 14 amino acids. Per germline, CDR1 MNHEY and CDR2 SVGAGI.

This chain joins TRBV20-1 and TRBJ2-3, with D unclear. The CDR3 is 14 amino acids. CDR1 and CDR2 from the germline V gene are DFQATT and SNEGSKA (reference sequence). The germline V and J ends were trimmed by 2 bases and 5 bases, with 14 bases remaining between them. The DNA of the CDR3 is TGCAGTGCTAGAATCAGGTCAACGGGAGATACGCAGTATTTT. It encodes CSARIRSTGDTQYF.